This record looks at one TCR beta chain sequence and its context. Naive-designated CD8 cells lacked CD45RO, were positively enriched for CCR7, and omitted terminally differentiated effector memory CD45RA+ cells. Sequencing used immunoSEQ multiplex PCR; TCRdb keeps in-frame clones, though not all of them. The data contain 2 million to 2.5 million clones, less than 95% of them singletons. This sample is drawn from a study of shared clonotypes between healthy human individuals. Trimming took off 3 bases at V and 3 bases at J, with 15 bases between the two ends. The CDR3 has 15 amino acids. From germline, CDR1 is MNHEY and CDR2 SMNVEV (reference sequence).

The clonotype comes from a man aged 18 to 29 in good health. The chain employs TRBV27 and TRBJ2-7, with a weak D call TRBD1 (5 bases). The sequenced material came from naive CD8+ T cells sorted from blood. The CDR3 loop reads CASSFSIGADYEQYF. The CDR3 nucleotides are TGTGCCAGCAGTTTTAGTATAGGGGCCGACTACGAGCAGTACTTC.